The 23 T cell receptor beta chains given below trace back to one sample, sequenced in a study of early T cells in non-severe SARS-CoV-2 infection. A single record per CDR3 protein comes from TCRdb applying MiXCR to the 5' RACE reads. The sample includes 70,000 to 75,000 distinct CDR3 sequences, roughly 15% of them seen just once. Sequenced input: whole blood. The receptors here all came from an adult who was a healthcare worker with PCR-confirmed SARS-CoV-2 infection or an uninfected control (not recorded which).

This clonotype appeared many times. The CDR3 loop is CSSGGKGNQPQHF. CDR3 bases: TGCAGTTCAGGGGGCAAGGGCAATCAGCCCCAGCATTTT. The J gene is TRBJ1-5, the V gene TRBV20-1, with 8 bases aligning to TRBD1. Germline V gene sequence: CDR1 DFQATT, CDR2 SNEGSKA (reference sequence). Trimming took 8 bases from V and 2 from J; bases not matched to a gene: 5. The CDR3 is 13 amino acids.

Ten or more counts support this clonotype. V gene TRBV6-2 or TRBV6-3 combines with J gene TRBJ2-7; unclear D gene. Germline V lookup: CDR1 MNHEY, CDR2 SVGEGT. There are 13 residues in the CDR3. The germline V and J ends were trimmed by 2 bases and 2 bases, with 7 bases remaining between them. CDR3 bases: TGTGCCAGCAGTTACGGTGAAACCTACGAGCAGTACTTC. Translation: CASSYGETYEQYF.

The chain carries TRBV7-2 and TRBJ1-1; possibly TRBD1 for D (6 bases). The CDR3 contains 16 residues. Germline V gene lookup returns CDR1 SGHTA and CDR2 FQGNSA. Trimming stripped 5 bases from V and 5 bases from J, with 21 bases between. CDR3: CASSPGAGRVNTEAFF. The DNA of the CDR3 is TGTGCCAGCAGCCCAGGGGCTGGCAGGGTAAATACTGAAGCTTTCTTT.

This clonotype was seen a few times. The genes are TRBV6-2 or TRBV6-3 and TRBJ2-7; no definite D call. The CDR3 loop spans 13 amino acids. The germline gives CDR1 MNHEY, CDR2 SVGEGT. V lost 0 bases to trimming and J lost 7 bases, with 10 bases between them. The CDR3 reads CASSYSGSMEQYF. The DNA for the CDR3 is TGTGCCAGCAGTTACTCTGGAAGCATGGAGCAGTACTTC.

This chain uses TRBV7-2 with TRBJ2-1; D gene ambiguous. V gave up 4 bases and J gave up 8 bases, with 12 bases separating them. Germline-derived CDR1 and CDR2 are SGHTA and FQGNSA. There are 13 residues in the CDR3. CDR3 sequence: CASSSSSVHEQFF. CDR3 nucleotides: TGTGCCAGCAGCTCGTCCTCCGTCCATGAGCAGTTCTTC.

J is TRBJ2-3 and V is TRBV11-2; 13 nucleotides match TRBD2. The germline V gene has CDR1 SGHAT and CDR2 FQNNGV. This CDR3 contains 17 residues. V trimming: 2 bases; J trimming: 6 bases; junction bases outside the gene matches: 8. CDR3 nucleotides: TGTGCCAGCAGCTTAATAGGACTAGCGGGGGCTCATGATACGCAGTATTTT. As protein: CASSLIGLAGAHDTQYF.

The V call is TRBV9, the J call TRBJ1-4; 9 bases align to TRBD1. The CDR3 totals 14 residues. V trimming: 2 bases; J trimming: 8 bases; junction bases outside the gene matches: 4. Per the germline V gene, CDR1 is SGDLS and CDR2 is YYNGEE. The CDR3 is CASSVGTGYEKLFF. The DNA of the CDR3 is TGTGCCAGCAGCGTCGGGACAGGGTACGAAAAACTGTTTTTT.

This clonotype was detected ten times or more. The chain employs TRBV7-9 and TRBJ2-2; 9 bases align to TRBD1. V was pared by 6 bases and J by 5 bases, with 7 bases of the junction left unmatched. This CDR3 comprises 15 residues. Germline V gene lookup returns CDR1 SEHNR and CDR2 FQNEAQ (reference sequence). CDR3 region: CASRNRDRVTGELFF. DNA for the CDR3: TGTGCCAGCAGGAACCGGGACAGGGTAACCGGGGAGCTGTTTTTT.

A few counts support this clonotype. The chain carries TRBV10-2 and TRBJ1-5, with TRBD1 matching over 7 bases. Germline lookup yields CDR1 WSHSY and CDR2 SAAADI. The length of the CDR3 is 14 residues. With V trimmed by 6 bases and J by 6 bases, 8 bases remained unmatched. CDR3: CASREQGFGQPQHF. For the CDR3, the DNA is TGCGCCAGCAGAGAACAGGGGTTTGGTCAGCCCCAGCATTTT.

The chain recombines TRBV7-9 with TRBJ1-3; 7 bases are a match to TRBD1. V shed 5 bases and J 4 bases; nucleotides not matched to a gene: 8. Looked up from germline, CDR1 is SEHNR and CDR2 is FQNEAQ (reference sequence). This CDR3 spans 15 amino acids. CDR3 nucleotides: TGTGCCAGCAGCATCCGGGACAGCTGGGGAAACACCATATATTTT. Translating gives CASSIRDSWGNTIYF.

In its sample, this clonotype was seen many times. The chain couples TRBV6-5 to TRBJ1-6; D perhaps matches TRBD1 (5 bases). Trimming shortened V by 2 bases and J by 5 bases, and 13 bases separated the two germline ends. CDR3 size: 16 residues. From germline, CDR1 is MNHEY and CDR2 SVGAGI. The CDR3 loop reads CASSYQGFPDNSPLHF. The CDR3 DNA follows: TGTGCCAGCAGTTACCAGGGTTTCCCTGATAATTCACCCCTCCACTTT.

This clonotype was observed at least ten times. The chain carries TRBV20-1 and TRBJ2-2, with 9 bases fitting TRBD1. Germline V gene lookup returns CDR1 DFQATT and CDR2 SNEGSKA (reference sequence). After removal of 6 bases from V and 4 bases from J, the junction contained 6 bases not matched to a gene. The CDR3 totals 14 residues. In DNA form, the CDR3 reads TGCAGTGCCCGCGACAGGGGGTTCACCGGGGAGCTGTTTTTT. Amino acids: CSARDRGFTGELFF.

The rearrangement links TRBV7-9 to TRBJ1-1; TRBD1 might be the D (5 bases). This CDR3 comprises 12 residues. Germline CDR1 SEHNR, CDR2 FQNEAQ (reference sequence). The V end was cut by 3 bases, the J end by 8 bases, with 10 bases between. This CDR3 reads CASSFGDSEAFF. The CDR3 bases are TGTGCCAGCAGCTTTGGCGACAGCGAAGCTTTCTTT.

This clonotype was seen a few times. The J gene is TRBJ2-3, the V gene TRBV5-5, with a weak D call TRBD1 (6 bases). CDR1 and CDR2 from the germline V gene are SGHKS and YYEKEE (reference sequence). The CDR3 has 15 residues. Between the trimmed V and J ends, which lost 4 bases and 4 bases, there was a span of 16 bases. The CDR3 reads CASSQDSLGSDTQYF. The CDR3 bases are TGTGCCAGCAGCCAGGACAGTTTAGGTTCAGATACGCAGTATTTT.

Turning to this clonotype: A much larger clone differs from this one at a single base, so this may be a read error. The chain combines TRBV2 with TRBJ2-3; no definite D call. V lost 6 bases and J 2 bases, leaving 9 bases between the germline ends. This CDR3 is 13 amino acids long. Per germline, CDR1 SNHLY and CDR2 FYNNEI. CDR3 nucleotide sequence: TGTGCCAGCAGGGTAGACCTCACAGATACGCAGTATTTT. Translating gives CASRVDLTDTQYF.

The rearrangement joins TRBV18 to TRBJ1-2; the D is unclear. CDR1 and CDR2 (germline): KGHSH, LQKENI. The CDR3 runs to 13 residues. Trimming took off 6 bases at V and 2 bases at J, with 10 bases between the two ends. The CDR3 DNA follows: TGTGCCAGCTCTGTGAGTGAAAACTATGGCTACACCTTC. This gives the protein CASSVSENYGYTF.

The chain carries TRBV7-2 and TRBJ2-3; 15 bases are a match to TRBD2. From germline, CDR1 is SGHTA and CDR2 FQGNSA. Trimming took 5 bases from V and 5 from J; bases not matched to a gene: 8. CDR3 length equals 17 residues. CDR3 coding DNA: TGTGCCAGCAGCCGCGGACTAGCGGGGGGGCGGGGAGATACGCAGTATTTT. Encoded protein: CASSRGLAGGRGDTQYF.

A few counts support this clonotype. This chain links TRBV5-4 with TRBJ2-7, with D uncertain. The CDR3 is 15 amino acids. Germline CDR1 reads SGHNT; CDR2 reads YYREEE (reference sequence). V lost 0 bases, J lost 2 bases, and 12 bases lay in between. The chain's CDR3 is CASSLDLGFAYEQYF. The CDR3 DNA reads as TGTGCCAGCAGCTTGGACTTGGGCTTCGCCTACGAGCAGTACTTC.

This clonotype was counted many times. The chain employs TRBV10-3 and TRBJ2-3; 8 bases match TRBD1. From germline, CDR1 is ENHRY and CDR2 SYGVKD. Unmatched junction bases numbered 3, after V lost 6 bases and J lost 1 base. The CDR3 totals 14 residues. Written as DNA, the CDR3 is TGTGCCATCAGCCCGGGACAGGGCACAGATACGCAGTATTTT. The encoded protein is CAISPGQGTDTQYF.

This clonotype has ten or more counts. The gene calls are TRBV10-2 and TRBJ1-1, with D possibly TRBD1 on 6 matching bases. Germline values: CDR1 WSHSY, CDR2 SAAADI. The CDR3 totals 14 residues. Trimming pared 6 bases from V and 2 bases from J, leaving 13 bases between. The CDR3 DNA sequence: TGCGCCAGCAGACTGGTGGACAGAAACACTGAAGCTTTCTTT. Its translation: CASRLVDRNTEAFF.

The chain couples TRBV5-4 to TRBJ2-7; the D gene could be TRBD1 or TRBD2 (5 bases each). This CDR3 comprises 16 residues. Germline assignment: CDR1 SGHNT and CDR2 YYREEE (reference sequence). Trimming pared 2 bases from V and 2 bases from J, leaving 17 bases between. Written as DNA, the CDR3 is TGTGCCAGCAGCTTAACTCCGGGACGGAGGACCTACGAGCAGTACTTC. This codes for CASSLTPGRRTYEQYF.

This clonotype was recorded many times. The V gene is TRBV6-2 or TRBV6-3, the J gene TRBJ1-5; D unclear. The CDR3 extends over 12 amino acids. With 8 bases removed from V and 3 bases from J, the gap between germline ends came to 8 bases. Germline assignment: CDR1 MNHEY and CDR2 SVGEGT. The CDR3 loop reads CASRTSNQPQHF. CDR3 DNA sequence: TGTGCCAGCCGTACTTCCAATCAGCCCCAGCATTTT.

This chain links TRBV6-6 with TRBJ1-6, with 7 nucleotides matching TRBD1. Germline trimming cut 11 bases from V and 4 bases from J; bases unmatched to any gene: 5. CDR1 is MNHNY, CDR2 SVGAGI, per germline (reference sequence). This CDR3 has 13 residues. The CDR3 bases are TGTGCCGGGGCACAGGGGTATAATTCACCCCTCCACTTT. Its translation: CAGAQGYNSPLHF.